This T cell receptor (beta chain) comes out of a study of cytomegalovirus exposure and HLA in healthy donors. As concerns this clone: Its antigen is unknown.

Use of 60 Vbeta and 13 Jbeta primers characterized the PCR. Produced via immunoSEQ multiplex PCR; TCRdb's table is partial and in-frame only. The sample has approximately 140,000 clones, around 79% seen once. Study observations and caveats: Looking again later, the authors saw that most CMV-associated TCR beta chains seemed HLA-restricted.

Germline V gene data show CDR1 as MNHNS and CDR2 as SASEGT. The CDR3 is 18 residues long. V lost 5 bases to trimming and J lost 5 bases, with 25 bases between them. These donors counted as nominally healthy when sampled, but unrecorded immune exposures were likely. The genes are TRBV6-1 and TRBJ1-5; a possible D gene is TRBD1 (6 bases). This receptor was taken from a man between 18 and 29 years old in good health and CMV-seronegative. Material: PBMCs. This chain's CDR3 is CASSQGAFKGVVDQPQHF. The DNA for the CDR3 is TGTGCCAGCAGTCAAGGGGCCTTTAAGGGGGTCGTGGATCAGCCCCAGCATTTT.